The clone carrying this T cell receptor beta chain was seen a handful of times. The record originates from a study of CD8+ T cells in alopecia areata. V lost 0 bases, J lost 3 bases, and 6 bases lay in between. CDR3 length: 13 amino acids. Germline CDR1 reads PRHDT; CDR2 reads FYEKMQ (reference sequence). RNA, once extracted, was reverse transcribed into cDNA for use as the sequencing template. Some clones are missing from TCRdb's copy, which holds only in-frame ones; the method was immunoSEQ multiplex PCR. The sample holds around 100,000 clones; around 53% are singletons and the top ten take 10% to 15%. Indicated treatment: oral pan-JAK inhibitor, 5-10 mg twice daily.

The chain recombines TRBV13 with TRBJ2-7; D unresolved. Material: CD8+ T cells sorted from blood, obtained at week 24, from a patient treated with tofacitinib. This clonotype originated in a human donor with alopecia areata. CDR3 in DNA: TGTGCCAGCAGCTTAGGAGGGAACTACGAGCAGTACTTC. This gives the protein CASSLGGNYEQYF.